Detailed here is one T cell receptor (beta chain). This entry is derived from a study of cytomegalovirus exposure and HLA in healthy donors. With 60 Vbeta and 13 Jbeta primers, the PCR was carried out. Produced via immunoSEQ multiplex PCR; TCRdb's table is partial and in-frame only. The repertoire consists of about 91,000 clones, with about two thirds occurring once and the leading ten covering approximately 2.2%. Germline CDR1 and CDR2: LGHNA and YNFKEQ. The CDR3 totals 15 residues. V gave up 1 base and J gave up 1 base; unmatched junction bases: 3. The sequenced material came from PBMCs. The chain links TRBV4-2 to TRBJ1-2; TRBD1 aligns across 7 bases. The sequence was collected from a human donor in good health. The CDR3 loop reads CASSQGTGINYGYTF. The CDR3 bases are TGTGCCAGCAGCCAAGGGACAGGTATTAACTATGGCTACACCTTC.